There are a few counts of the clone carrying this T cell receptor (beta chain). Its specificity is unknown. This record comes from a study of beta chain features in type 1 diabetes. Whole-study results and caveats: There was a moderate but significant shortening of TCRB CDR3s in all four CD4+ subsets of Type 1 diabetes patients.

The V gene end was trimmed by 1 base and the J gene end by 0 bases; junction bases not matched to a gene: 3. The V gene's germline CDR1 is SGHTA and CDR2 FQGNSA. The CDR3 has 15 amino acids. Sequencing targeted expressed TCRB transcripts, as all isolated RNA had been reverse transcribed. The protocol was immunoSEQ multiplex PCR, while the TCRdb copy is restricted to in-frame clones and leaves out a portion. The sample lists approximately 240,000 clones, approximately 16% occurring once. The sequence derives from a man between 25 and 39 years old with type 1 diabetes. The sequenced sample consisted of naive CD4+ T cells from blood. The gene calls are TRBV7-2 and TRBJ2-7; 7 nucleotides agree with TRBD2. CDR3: CASSLEGGSSYEQYF. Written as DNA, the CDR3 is TGTGCCAGCAGCTTAGAGGGCGGGAGCTCCTACGAGCAGTACTTC.